This T cell receptor beta chain was sequenced in a study of T cells in narcolepsy. The germline V gene has CDR1 SGHKS and CDR2 YYEKEE (reference sequence). V shed 2 bases and J shed 2 bases, with 7 bases lying between them. The CDR3 sequence is 13 residues long. Method: immunoSEQ multiplex PCR; TCRdb's copy keeps in-frame clones and lacks some. The sample records 30,000 to 40,000 clones, 82% being singletons. The sequencing input was CD45RA- memory CD4+ T cells from PBMCs. The chain couples TRBV5-5 to TRBJ2-5; no clear D. This sequence was found in a human donor with narcolepsy. The CDR3 DNA follows: TGTGCCAGCAGCTTAGGATTACAAGAGACCCAGTACTTC. Amino acid sequence: CASSLGLQETQYF. Combining the CDR3 with reference TRBV5-5 and TRBJ2-5 gives the whole variable domain DAGVTQSPTHLIKTRGQQVTLRCSPISGHKSVSWYQQVLGQGPQFIFQYYEKEERGRGNFPDRFSARQFPNYSSELNVNALLLGDSALYLCASSLGLQETQYFGPGTRLLVL.